The T cell receptor (beta chain) under discussion was sequenced for a study of blood T cell repertoires in COVID-19. Study overall: The United States, Italy and Spain supplied acute and convalescent COVID-19 samples. Sample material is recorded as cDNA or gDNA derived from T cells, B-cell-depleted T cells, or PBMCs.

Germline loops: CDR1 SGHRS, CDR2 YFSETQ. CDR3 length: 17 residues. V was clipped by 2 bases and J by 4 bases; unmatched bases: 4. Sequencing was performed with immunoSEQ multiplex PCR; in TCRdb, only in-frame clones are kept and a portion is missing. The sample has a few hundred thousand clones; around 90% are singletons. The sample was peripheral blood. This sequence joins TRBV5-1 and TRBJ2-2; the match to TRBD2 covers 14 bases. This receptor was taken from a woman between 45 and 65 years old who had recovered from COVID-19. This chain's CDR3 is CASSFGTSGSSTGELFF. DNA of the CDR3: TGCGCCAGCAGCTTCGGGACTAGCGGGAGCAGCACCGGGGAGCTGTTTTTT.